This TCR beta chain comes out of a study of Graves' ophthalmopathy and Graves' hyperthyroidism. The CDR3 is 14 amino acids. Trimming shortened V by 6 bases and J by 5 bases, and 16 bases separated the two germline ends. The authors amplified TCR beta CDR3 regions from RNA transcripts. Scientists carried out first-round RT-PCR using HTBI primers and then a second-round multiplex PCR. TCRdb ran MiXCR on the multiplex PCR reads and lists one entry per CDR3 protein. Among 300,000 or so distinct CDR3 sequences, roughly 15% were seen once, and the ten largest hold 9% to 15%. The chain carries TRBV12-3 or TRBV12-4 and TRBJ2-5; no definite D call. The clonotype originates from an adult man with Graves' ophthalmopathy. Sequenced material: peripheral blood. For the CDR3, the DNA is TGTGCCAGCAGCCCTGGGAACAGCGCTGAGACCCAGTACTTC. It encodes CASSPGNSAETQYF.